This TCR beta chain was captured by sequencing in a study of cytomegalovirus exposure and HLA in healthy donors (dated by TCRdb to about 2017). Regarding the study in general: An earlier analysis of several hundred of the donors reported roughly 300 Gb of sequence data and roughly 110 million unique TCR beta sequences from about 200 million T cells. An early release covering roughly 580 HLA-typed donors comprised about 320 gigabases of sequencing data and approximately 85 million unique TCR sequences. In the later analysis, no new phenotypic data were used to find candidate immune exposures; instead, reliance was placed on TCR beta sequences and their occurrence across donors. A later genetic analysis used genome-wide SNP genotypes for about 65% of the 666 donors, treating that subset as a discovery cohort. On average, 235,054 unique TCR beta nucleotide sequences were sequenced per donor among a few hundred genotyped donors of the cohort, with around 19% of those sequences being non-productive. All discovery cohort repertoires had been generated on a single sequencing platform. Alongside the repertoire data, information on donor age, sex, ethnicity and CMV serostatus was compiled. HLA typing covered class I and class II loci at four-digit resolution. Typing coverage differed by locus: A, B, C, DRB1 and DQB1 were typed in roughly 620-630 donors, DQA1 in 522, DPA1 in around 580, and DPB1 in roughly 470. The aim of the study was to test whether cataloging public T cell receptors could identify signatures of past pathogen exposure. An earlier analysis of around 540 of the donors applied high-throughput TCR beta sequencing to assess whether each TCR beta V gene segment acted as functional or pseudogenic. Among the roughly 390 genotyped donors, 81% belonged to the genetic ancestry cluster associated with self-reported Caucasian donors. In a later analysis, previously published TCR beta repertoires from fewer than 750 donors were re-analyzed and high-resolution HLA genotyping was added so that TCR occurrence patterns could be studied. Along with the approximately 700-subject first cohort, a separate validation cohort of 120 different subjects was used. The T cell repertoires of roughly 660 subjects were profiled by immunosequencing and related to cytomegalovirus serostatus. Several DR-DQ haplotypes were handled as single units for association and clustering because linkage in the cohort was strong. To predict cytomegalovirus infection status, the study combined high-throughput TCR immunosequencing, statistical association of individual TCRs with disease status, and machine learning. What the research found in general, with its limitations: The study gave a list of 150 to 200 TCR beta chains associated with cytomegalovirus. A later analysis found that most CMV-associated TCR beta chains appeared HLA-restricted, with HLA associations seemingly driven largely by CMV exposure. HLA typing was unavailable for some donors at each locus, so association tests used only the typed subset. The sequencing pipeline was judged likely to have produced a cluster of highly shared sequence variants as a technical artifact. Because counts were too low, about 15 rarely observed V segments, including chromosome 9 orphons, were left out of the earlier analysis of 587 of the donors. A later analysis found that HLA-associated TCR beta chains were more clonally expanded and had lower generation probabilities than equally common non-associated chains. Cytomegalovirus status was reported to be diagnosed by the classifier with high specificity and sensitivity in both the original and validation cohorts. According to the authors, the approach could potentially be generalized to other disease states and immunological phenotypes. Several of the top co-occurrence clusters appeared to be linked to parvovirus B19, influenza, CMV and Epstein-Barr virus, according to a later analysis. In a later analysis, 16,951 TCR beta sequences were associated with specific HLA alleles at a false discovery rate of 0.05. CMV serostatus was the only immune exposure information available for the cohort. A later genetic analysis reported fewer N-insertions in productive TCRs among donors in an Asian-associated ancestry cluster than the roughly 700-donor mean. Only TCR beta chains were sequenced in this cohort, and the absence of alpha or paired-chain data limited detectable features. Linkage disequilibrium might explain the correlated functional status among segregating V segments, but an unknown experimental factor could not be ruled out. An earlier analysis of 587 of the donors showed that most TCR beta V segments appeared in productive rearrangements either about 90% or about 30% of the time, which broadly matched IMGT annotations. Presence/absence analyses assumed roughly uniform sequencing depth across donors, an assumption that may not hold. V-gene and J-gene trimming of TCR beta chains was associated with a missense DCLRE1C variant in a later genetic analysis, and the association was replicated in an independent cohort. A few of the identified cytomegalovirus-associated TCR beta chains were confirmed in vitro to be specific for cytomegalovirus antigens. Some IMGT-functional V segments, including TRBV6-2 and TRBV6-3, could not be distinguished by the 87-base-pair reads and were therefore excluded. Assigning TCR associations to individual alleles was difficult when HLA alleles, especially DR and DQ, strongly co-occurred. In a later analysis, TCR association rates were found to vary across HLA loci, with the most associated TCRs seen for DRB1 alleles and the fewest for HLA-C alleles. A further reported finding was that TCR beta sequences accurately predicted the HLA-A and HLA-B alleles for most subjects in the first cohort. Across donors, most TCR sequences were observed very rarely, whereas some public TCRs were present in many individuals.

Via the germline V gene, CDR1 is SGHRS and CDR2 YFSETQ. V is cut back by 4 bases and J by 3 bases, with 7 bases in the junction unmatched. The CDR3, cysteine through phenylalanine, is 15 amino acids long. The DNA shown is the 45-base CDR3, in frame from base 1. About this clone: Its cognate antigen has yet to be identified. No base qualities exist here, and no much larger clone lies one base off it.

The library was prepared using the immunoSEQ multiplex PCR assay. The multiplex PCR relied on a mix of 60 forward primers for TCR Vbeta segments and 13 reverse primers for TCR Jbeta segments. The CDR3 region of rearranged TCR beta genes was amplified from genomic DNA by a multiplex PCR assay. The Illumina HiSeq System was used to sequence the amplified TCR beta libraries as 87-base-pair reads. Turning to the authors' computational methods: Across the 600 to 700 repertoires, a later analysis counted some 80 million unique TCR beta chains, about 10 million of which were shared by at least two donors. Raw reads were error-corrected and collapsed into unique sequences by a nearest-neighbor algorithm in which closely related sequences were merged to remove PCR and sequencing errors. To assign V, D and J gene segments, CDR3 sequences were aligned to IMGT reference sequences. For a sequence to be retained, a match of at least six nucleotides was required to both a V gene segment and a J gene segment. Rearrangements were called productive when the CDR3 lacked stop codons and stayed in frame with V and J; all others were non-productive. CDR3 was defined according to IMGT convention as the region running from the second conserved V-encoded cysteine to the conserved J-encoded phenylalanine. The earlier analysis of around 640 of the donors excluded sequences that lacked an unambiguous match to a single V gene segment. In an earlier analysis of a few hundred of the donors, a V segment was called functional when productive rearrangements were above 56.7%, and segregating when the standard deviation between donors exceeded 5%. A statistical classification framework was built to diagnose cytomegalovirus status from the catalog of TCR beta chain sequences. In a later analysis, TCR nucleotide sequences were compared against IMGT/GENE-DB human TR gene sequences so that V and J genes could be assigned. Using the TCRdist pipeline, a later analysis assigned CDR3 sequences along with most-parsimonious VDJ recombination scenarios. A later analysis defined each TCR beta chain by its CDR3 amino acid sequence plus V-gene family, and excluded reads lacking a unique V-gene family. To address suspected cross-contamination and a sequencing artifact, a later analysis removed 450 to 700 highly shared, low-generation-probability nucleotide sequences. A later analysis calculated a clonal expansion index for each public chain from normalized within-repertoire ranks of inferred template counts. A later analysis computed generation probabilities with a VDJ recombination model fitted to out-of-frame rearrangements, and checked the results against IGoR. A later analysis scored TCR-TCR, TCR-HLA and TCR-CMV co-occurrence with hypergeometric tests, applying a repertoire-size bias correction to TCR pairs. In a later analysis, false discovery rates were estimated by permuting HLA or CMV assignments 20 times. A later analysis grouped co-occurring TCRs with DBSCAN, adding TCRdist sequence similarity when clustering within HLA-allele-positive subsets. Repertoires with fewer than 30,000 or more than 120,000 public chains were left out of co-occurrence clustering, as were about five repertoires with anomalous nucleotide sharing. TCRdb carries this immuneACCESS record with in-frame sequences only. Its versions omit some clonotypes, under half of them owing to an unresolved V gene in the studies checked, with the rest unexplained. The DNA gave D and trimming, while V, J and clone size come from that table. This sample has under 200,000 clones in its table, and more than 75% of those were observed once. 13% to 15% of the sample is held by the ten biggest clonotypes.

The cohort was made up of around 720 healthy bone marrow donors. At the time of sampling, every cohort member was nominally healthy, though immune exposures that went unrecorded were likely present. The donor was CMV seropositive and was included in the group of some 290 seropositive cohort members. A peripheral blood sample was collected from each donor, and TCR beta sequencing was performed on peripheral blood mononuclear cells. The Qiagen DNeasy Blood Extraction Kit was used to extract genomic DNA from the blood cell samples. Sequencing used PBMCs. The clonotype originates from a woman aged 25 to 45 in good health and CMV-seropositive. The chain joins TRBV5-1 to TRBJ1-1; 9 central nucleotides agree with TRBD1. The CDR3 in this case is CASSGPGQGYTEAFF. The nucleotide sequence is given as TGCGCCAGCAGCGGCCCGGGACAGGGATACACTGAAGCTTTCTTT.